This T cell receptor beta chain was identified in a study of blood T cell repertoires in COVID-19 (dated by TCRdb to about 2020). As for the study more broadly: Samples from collaborators originated in the United States, Italy and Spain and spanned both the acute and convalescent phases of COVID-19. The prospective study material was composed of cDNA or gDNA derived from T cells, B-cell-depleted T cells, or PBMCs. The dataset comprised deeply sampled blood TCRbeta repertoires from subjects exposed to, actively infected with, or recovered from COVID-19. A freely available public database, intended as a resource for researchers studying the immune response to SARS-CoV-2, is where the repertoires were released. The samples were drawn from the first 160 participants of the ongoing ImmuneRACE study and from over 950 subjects provided by 6 global collaborators. Nearly every sample came with metadata listing a de-identified subject ID, COVID-19 status, age in years and sex. Where available, HLA class I and class II types were taken from metadata supplied by the sample provider and were not determined by assay-based typing.

General conclusions and limits of the study: The quantity of clinical and demographic metadata differed by source and by participant and was supplied without curation.

Trimming costs V 0 bases and J 4 bases, and their ends lie 10 bases apart. Taken from the germline V gene, the CDR1 and CDR2 loops are SGHRS and YFSETQ. Including cysteine and phenylalanine, the CDR3 has 14 amino acids. Only the CDR3 DNA is retained, 42 bases long and in frame from the first base. In Seattle, one collaborating source enrolled patients while the infection was active and tracked those patients longitudinally over the course of disease. Whole blood was collected in K2EDTA tubes by collaborating institutions according to the institutions' own protocols. For TCRbeta analysis, collaborator samples were shipped as frozen whole blood, as isolated PBMCs, or as DNA extracted from either sample type. This clone showed up just once. This receptor's antigen is unknown. No base-level quality is on record; no much larger clone is a single base apart. TCRbeta CDR3 regions were amplified from genomic DNA using the immunoSEQ Assay, a bias-controlled multiplex PCR. From the authors' description of their analysis: Nucleated cell counts per sample were estimated from amplification of reference gene primers within the assay. To quantify the absolute abundance of each unique TCRbeta CDR3 rearrangement, sequence reads were collapsed and filtered. For each sample, productive Simpson clonality was calculated as the square root of Simpson's diversity index over productive rearrangements. This is the immuneACCESS table as TCRdb keeps it, with only in-frame sequences that have V and J called. A part of the clones is gone; compared with another copy, unresolved V genes explain less than half, and the rest is unexplained. The V and J calls and clone size were taken over from that table, and D and trimming were inferred from the DNA. The sample contains 250,000 to 300,000 clones, around nine tenths of them found a single time. Roughly 5.6% of the sample comes from the top ten.

This receptor was obtained from a woman aged 55-75 years with COVID-19, enrolled during active disease. The sequence joins TRBV5-1 to TRBJ1-2; no D gene call is confident. Sequencing used peripheral blood. The CDR3 region: CASSLDSTIYGYTF. The bases read TGCGCCAGCAGCTTGGATAGCACTATCTATGGCTACACCTTC.